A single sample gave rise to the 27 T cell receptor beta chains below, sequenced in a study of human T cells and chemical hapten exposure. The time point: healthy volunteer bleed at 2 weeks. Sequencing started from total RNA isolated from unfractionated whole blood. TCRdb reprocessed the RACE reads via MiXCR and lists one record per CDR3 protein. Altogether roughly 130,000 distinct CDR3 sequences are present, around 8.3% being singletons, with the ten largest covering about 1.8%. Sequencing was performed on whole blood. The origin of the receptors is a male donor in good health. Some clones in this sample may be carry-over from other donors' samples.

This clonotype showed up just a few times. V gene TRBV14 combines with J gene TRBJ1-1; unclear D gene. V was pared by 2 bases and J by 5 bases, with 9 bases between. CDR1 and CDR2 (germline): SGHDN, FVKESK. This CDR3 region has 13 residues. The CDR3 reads CASSQMRWTEAFF. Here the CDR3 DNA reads TGTGCCAGCAGCCAAATGAGGTGGACTGAAGCTTTCTTT.

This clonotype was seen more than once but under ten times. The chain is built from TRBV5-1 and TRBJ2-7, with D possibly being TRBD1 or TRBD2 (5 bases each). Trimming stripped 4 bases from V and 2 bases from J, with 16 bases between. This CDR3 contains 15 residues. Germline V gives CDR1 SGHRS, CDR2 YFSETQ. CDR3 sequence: CASSRGRDDPYEQYF. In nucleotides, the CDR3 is TGCGCCAGCAGCCGAGGCCGGGACGACCCCTACGAGCAGTACTTC.

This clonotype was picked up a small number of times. CDR3 loop: CASSLEARATDTQYF. The CDR3 DNA is TGCGCCAGCAGCTTGGAGGCCCGCGCGACAGATACGCAGTATTTT. The gene calls are TRBV5-1 and TRBJ2-3, with D unclear. V lost 0 bases and J lost 3, with 11 bases in between. Germline loops: CDR1 SGHRS, CDR2 YFSETQ. CDR3 length: 15 amino acids.

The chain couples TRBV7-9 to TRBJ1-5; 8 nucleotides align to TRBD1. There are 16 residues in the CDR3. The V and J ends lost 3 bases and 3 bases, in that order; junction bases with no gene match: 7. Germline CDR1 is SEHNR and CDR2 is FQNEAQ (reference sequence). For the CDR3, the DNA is TGTGCCAGCAGCTTGGAAGCAGGGGGCCTCAATCAGCCCCAGCATTTT. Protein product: CASSLEAGGLNQPQHF.

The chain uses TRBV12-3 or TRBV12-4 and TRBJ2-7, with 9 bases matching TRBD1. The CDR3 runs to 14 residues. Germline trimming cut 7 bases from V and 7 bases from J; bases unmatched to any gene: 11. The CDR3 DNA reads TGTGCCAGCACCTATTCCGACAGGGGGGGAGAGCAGTACTTC. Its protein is CASTYSDRGGEQYF.

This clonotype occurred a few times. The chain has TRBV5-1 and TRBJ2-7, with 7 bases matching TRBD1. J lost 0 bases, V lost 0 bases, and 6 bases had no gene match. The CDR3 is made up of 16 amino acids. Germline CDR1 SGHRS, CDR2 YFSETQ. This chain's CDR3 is CASSLVGGESSYEQYF. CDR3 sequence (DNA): TGCGCCAGCAGCTTGGTAGGGGGCGAAAGCTCCTACGAGCAGTACTTC.

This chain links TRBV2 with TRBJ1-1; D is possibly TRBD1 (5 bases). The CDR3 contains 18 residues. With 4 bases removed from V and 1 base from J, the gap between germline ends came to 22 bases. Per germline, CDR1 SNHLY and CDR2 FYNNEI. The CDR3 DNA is TGTGCCAGCAGTGGGTCCCTCGACGTGACAGACCCGAACACTGAAGCTTTCTTT. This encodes CASSGSLDVTDPNTEAFF.

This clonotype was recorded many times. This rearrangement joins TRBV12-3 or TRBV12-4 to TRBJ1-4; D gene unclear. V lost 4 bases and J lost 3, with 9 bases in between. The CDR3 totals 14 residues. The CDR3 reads CASSWSAANEKLFF. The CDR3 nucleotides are TGTGCCAGCAGTTGGAGCGCGGCTAATGAAAAACTGTTTTTT.

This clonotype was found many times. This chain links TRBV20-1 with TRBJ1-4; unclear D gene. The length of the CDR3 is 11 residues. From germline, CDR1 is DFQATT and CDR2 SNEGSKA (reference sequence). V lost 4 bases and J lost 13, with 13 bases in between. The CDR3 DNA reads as TGCAGTGCTATTTTTGAGGGCGGACTGTTTTTT. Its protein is CSAIFEGGLFF.

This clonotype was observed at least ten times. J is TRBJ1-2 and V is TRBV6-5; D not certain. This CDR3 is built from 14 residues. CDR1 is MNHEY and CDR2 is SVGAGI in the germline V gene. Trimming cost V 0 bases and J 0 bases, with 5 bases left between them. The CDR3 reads CASSYSKANYGYTF. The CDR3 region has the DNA TGTGCCAGCAGTTACTCGAAAGCTAACTATGGCTACACCTTC.

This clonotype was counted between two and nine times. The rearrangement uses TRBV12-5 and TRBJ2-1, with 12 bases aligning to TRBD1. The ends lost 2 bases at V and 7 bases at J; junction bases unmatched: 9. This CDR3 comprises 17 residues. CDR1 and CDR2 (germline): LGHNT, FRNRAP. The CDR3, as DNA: TGTGCTAGTGGTTTGTTACCGGGACAGGGGGCGCGGAATGAGCAGTTCTTC. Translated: CASGLLPGQGARNEQFF.

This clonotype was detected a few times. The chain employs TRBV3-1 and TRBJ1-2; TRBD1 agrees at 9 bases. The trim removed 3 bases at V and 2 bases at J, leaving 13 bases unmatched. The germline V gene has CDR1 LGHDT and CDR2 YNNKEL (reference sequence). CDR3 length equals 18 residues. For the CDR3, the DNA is TGTGCCAGCAGCCAGGGTCGGACAGGGGAGGAAGTGAACTATGGCTACACCTTC. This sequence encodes CASSQGRTGEEVNYGYTF.

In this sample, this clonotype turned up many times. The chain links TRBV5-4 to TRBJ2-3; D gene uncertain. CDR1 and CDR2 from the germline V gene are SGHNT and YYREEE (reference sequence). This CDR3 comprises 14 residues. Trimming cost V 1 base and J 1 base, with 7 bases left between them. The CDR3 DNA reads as TGTGCCAGCAGCTTGATGAGCGGCACAGATACGCAGTATTTT. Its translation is CASSLMSGTDTQYF.

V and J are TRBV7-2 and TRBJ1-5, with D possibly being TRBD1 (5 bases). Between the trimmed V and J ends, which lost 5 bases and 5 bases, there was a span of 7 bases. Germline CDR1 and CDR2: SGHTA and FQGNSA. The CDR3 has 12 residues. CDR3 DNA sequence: TGTGCCAGCAGCCAAGGGGATCAGCCCCAGCATTTT. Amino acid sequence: CASSQGDQPQHF. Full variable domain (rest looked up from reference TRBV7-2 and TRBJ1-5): GAGVSQSPSNKVTEKGKDVELRCDPISGHTALYWYRQSLGQGLEFLIYFQGNSAPDKSGLPSDRFSAERTGGSVSTLTIQRTQQEDSAVYLCASSQGDQPQHFGDGTRLSIL.

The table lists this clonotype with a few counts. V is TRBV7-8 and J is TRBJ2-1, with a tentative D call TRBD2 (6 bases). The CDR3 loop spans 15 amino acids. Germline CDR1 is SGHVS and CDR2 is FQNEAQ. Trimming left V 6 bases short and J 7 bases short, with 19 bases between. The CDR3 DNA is TGTGCCAGCAGTTCTATGGGGGAGGTTAGGAATGAGCAGTTCTTC. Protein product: CASSSMGEVRNEQFF.

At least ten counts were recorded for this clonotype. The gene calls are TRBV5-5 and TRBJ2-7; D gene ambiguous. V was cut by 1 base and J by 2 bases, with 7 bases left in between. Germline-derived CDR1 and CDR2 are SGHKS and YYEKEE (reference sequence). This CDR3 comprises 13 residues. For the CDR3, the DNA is TGTGCCAGCAGCTTGCTCAGGACCTACGAGCAGTACTTC. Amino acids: CASSLLRTYEQYF.

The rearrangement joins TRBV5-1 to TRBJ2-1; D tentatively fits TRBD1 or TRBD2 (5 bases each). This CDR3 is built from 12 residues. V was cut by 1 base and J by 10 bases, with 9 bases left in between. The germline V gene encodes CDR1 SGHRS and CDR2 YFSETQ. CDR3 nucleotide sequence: TGCGCCAGCAGCTTGCGGGACGAGGAGCAGTTCTTC. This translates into CASSLRDEEQFF.

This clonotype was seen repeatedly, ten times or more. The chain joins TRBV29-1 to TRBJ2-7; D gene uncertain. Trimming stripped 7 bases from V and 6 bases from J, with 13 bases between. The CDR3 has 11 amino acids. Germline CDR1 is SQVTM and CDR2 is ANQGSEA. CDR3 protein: CSANTRSEQYF. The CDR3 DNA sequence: TGCAGCGCCAATACCCGGAGCGAGCAGTACTTC.

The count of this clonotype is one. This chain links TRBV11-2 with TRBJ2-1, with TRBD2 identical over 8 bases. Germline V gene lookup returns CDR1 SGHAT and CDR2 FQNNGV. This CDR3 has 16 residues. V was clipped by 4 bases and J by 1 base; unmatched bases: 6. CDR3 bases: TGTGCCAGCAGCTCGGTTAGCGGGGTTTCCTACAATGAGCAGTTCTTC. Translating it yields CASSSVSGVSYNEQFF.

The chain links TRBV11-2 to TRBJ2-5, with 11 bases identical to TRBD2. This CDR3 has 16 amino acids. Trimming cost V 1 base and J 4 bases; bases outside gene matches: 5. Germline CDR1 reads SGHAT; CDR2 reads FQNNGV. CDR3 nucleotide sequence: TGTGCCAGCAGCTTAGGGGTAGCGGGAGGGCGAGAGACCCAGTACTTC. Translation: CASSLGVAGGRETQYF.

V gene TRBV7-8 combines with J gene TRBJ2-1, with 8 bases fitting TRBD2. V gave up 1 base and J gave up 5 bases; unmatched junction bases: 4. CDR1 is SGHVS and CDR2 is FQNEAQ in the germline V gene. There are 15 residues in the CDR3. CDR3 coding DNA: TGTGCCAGCAGCTTAGGGGCGGGGGGAAACAATGAGCAGTTCTTC. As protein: CASSLGAGGNNEQFF.

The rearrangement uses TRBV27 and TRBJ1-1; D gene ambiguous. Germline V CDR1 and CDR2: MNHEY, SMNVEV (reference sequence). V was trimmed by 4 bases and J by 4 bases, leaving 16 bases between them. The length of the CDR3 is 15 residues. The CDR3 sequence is CASSSGLLATTEAFF. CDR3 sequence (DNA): TGTGCCAGCAGTTCGGGCCTGTTAGCGACCACTGAAGCTTTCTTT.

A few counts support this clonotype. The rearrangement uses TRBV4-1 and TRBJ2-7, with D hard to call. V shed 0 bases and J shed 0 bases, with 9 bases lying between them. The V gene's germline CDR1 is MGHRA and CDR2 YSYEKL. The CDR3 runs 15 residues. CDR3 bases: TGCGCCAGCAGCCAAGATTCCGATAGCTCCTACGAGCAGTACTTC. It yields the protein CASSQDSDSSYEQYF.

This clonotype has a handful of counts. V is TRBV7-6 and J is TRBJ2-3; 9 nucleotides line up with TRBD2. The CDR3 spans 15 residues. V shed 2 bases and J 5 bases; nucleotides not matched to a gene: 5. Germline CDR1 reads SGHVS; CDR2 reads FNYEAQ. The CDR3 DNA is TGTGCCAGCAGCTTAAGCGGGGGGCCGATAGATACGCAGTATTTT. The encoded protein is CASSLSGGPIDTQYF.

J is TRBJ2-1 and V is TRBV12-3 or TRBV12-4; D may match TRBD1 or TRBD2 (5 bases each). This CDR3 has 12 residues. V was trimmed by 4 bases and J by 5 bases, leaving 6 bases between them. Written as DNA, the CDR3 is TGTGCCAGCAGTTGGGGGAACAATGAGCAGTTCTTC. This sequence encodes CASSWGNNEQFF.

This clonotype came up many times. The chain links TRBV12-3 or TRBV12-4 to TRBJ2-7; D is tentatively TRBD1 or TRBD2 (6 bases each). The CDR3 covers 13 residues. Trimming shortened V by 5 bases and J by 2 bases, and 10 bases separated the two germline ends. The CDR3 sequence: CASSPGGAYEQYF. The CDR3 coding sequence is TGTGCCAGCAGTCCCGGGGGCGCCTACGAGCAGTACTTC.

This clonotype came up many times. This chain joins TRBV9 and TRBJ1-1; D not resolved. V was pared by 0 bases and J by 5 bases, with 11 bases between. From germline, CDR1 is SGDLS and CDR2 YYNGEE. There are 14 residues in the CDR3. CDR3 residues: CASSVGGTGTEAFF. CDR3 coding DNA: TGTGCCAGCAGCGTAGGAGGTACGGGGACTGAAGCTTTCTTT. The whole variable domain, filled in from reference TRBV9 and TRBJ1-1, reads DSGVTQTPKHLITATGQRVTLRCSPRSGDLSVYWYQQSLDQGLQFLIQYYNGEERAKGNILERFSAQQFPDLHSELNLSSLELGDSALYFCASSVGGTGTEAFFGQGTRLTVV.